This record covers a single T cell receptor beta chain. The antigen is not known. Systemic immunosuppression or autoimmune disease history was grounds to exclude patients. Clones were sequenced by immunoSEQ multiplex PCR, and TCRdb holds only the in-frame ones, with some missing. This sample has under 85,000 clones, with 84% found just once. V gave up 5 bases and J gave up 7 bases; unmatched junction bases: 5. This CDR3 has 13 amino acids. The germline V gene has CDR1 LGHNA and CDR2 YSLEER. The data were taken from a study of OX40 agonist ivuxolimab in advanced cancers. On the study more broadly: Dosing consisted of intravenous ivuxolimab at 0.01 to 10 mg/kg every 2 weeks. Having had anti-PD-1, anti-PD-L1 or anti-CTLA-4 therapy before was allowed, and approximately 40% had some. General study points: At doses 0.1 to 3.0 mg/kg, CD4+ and CD8+ clones expanded.

Specimen: CD4+ or CD8+ T cells sorted from blood, collected in a trial of the OX40 agonist ivuxolimab. This clonotype was sampled from an adult with an advanced solid tumor such as melanoma, head and neck, liver or kidney cancer. The gene calls are TRBV4-3 and TRBJ2-4; 7 bases are shared with TRBD1. The CDR3 sequence is CASSRTGQNIQYF. For the CDR3, the DNA is TGCGCCAGCAGCAGGACAGGTCAGAACATTCAGTACTTC.